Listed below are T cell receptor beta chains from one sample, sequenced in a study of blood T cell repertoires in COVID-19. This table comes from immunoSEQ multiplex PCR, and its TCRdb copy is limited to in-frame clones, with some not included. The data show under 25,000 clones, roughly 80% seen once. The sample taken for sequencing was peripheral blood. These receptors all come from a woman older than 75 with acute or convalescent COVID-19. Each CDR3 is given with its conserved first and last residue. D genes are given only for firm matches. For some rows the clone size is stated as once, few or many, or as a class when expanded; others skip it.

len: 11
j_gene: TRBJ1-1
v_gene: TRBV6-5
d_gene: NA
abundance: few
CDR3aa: CASSYAGEAFF
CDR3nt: TGTGCCAGCAGTTACGCAGGGGAAGCTTTCTTT

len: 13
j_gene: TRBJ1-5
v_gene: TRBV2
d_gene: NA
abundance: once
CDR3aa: CASHRDSNQPQHF
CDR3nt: TGTGCCAGTCACAGGGATAGCAATCAGCCCCAGCATTTT

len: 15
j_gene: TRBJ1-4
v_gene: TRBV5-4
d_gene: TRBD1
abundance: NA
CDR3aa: CASSLGGQGNEKLFF
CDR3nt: TGTGCCAGCAGCTTGGGAGGACAGGGAAACGAAAAACTGTTTTTT

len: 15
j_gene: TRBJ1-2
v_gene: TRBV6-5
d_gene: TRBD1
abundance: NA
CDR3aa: CASSRTQDRGHGYTF
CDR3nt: TGTGCCAGCAGCCGTACCCAAGACAGGGGCCATGGCTACACCTTC

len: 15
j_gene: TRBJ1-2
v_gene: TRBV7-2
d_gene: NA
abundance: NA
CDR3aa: CASSFGPDTNYGYTF
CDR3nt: TGTGCCAGCAGCTTTGGCCCAGATACAAACTATGGCTACACCTTC

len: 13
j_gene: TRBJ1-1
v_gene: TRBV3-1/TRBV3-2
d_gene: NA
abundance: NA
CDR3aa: CASSQGSNTEAFF
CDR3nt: TGTGCCAGCAGCCAAGGGAGTAACACTGAAGCTTTCTTT

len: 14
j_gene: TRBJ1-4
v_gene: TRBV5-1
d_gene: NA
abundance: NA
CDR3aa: CASSPGGGKEKLFF
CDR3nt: TGCGCCAGCAGCCCGGGGGGTGGCAAGGAAAAACTGTTTTTT

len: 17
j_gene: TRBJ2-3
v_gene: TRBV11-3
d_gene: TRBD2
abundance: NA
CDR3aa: CASSLGLAGESTDTQYF
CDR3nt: TGTGCCAGCAGCTTGGGACTAGCGGGCGAGAGCACAGATACGCAGTATTTT

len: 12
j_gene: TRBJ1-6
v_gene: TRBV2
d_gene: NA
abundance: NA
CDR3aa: CASSVFEESLHF
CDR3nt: TGTGCCAGCAGTGTTTTTGAGGAATCCCTCCACTTT

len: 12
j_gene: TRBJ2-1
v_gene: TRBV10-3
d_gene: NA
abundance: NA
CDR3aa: CAISEEGNEQFF
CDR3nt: TGTGCCATCAGTGAAGAGGGAAATGAGCAGTTCTTC